This T cell receptor (beta chain) came from a study of blood T cell repertoires in COVID-19. The overall study: Material from acute and convalescent COVID-19 was sourced from the United States, Italy and Spain. PBMCs, B-cell-depleted T cells, or T cells were the source of the cDNA or gDNA that made up the material.

This clone turned up a few times. The CDR3 is 12 amino acids. Germline V gene lookup returns CDR1 MDHEN and CDR2 SYDVKM. The V end was cut by 5 bases, the J end by 7 bases, with 12 bases between. It was during active infection that Seattle patients were enrolled and then longitudinally followed. In the original workflow: Amplification from reference gene primers served as the basis for estimated nucleated cell counts. Clones were sequenced by immunoSEQ multiplex PCR, and TCRdb holds only the in-frame ones, with some missing. V, J and clone size were drawn from that table, and D and trimming were deduced from the DNA. In the table there are over 60,000 clones, roughly four fifths of which are singletons.

The V and J genes are TRBV28 and TRBJ2-7, with D uncertain. The receptor comes from a man aged 60-69 years with COVID-19, enrolled during active disease. The sequenced material came from peripheral blood. CDR3 sequence (DNA): TGTGCCAGCAGTCCCTCTGTATTAGAGCAGTACTTC. Its protein product is CASSPSVLEQYF.